This T cell receptor beta chain derives from a study of blood T cell repertoires in COVID-19. TCRdb keeps only in-frame clones here, not all; method: immunoSEQ multiplex PCR. This sample has 200,000 to 250,000 clones, with approximately 81% found just once. The V and J ends lost 4 bases and 7 bases respectively, with 14 bases between them. There are 14 residues in the CDR3. Germline V gives CDR1 SGHNT, CDR2 YYREEE (reference sequence). The source is a man under 40 with active or convalescent COVID-19. The rearrangement links TRBV5-4 to TRBJ1-4; D is undetermined. Material: peripheral blood. The CDR3 reads CASSLPGGGEKLFF. CDR3 DNA sequence: TGTGCCAGCAGCCTACCAGGTGGTGGTGAAAAACTGTTTTTT.